This T cell receptor (beta chain) stems from a study of cytomegalovirus exposure and HLA in healthy donors. Primers: 60 Vbeta forward and 13 Jbeta reverse. Libraries were prepared by immunoSEQ multiplex PCR; TCRdb keeps only in-frame clonotypes and omits some of them. Altogether under 85,000 clones are present, 60% to 85% being singletons, with the ten largest covering more than 3%. V was clipped by 5 bases and J by 8 bases; unmatched bases: 8. The CDR3 runs to 15 residues. CDR1 and CDR2 (germline): SGHDT, YYEEEE. The study, taken as a whole, reports: Most likely, a cluster of highly shared sequence variants arose as a sequencing artifact.

Comment on this clone: Its antigen is still unknown.

This rearrangement joins TRBV5-6 to TRBJ1-6; 9 positions agree with TRBD1. This TCR derives from a young man in good health and CMV-seronegative. Sequenced sample: PBMCs. The CDR3 DNA reads TGTGCCAGCAGAGGCGGGACAGGGCGGCATTCACCCCTCCACTTT. This translates into CASRGGTGRHSPLHF. Combining the CDR3 with reference TRBV5-6 and TRBJ1-6 gives the whole variable domain DAGVTQSPTHLIKTRGQQVTLRCSPKSGHDTVSWYQQALGQGPQFIFQYYEEEERQRGNFPDRFSGHQFPNYSSELNVNALLLGDSALYLCASRGGTGRHSPLHFGNGTRLTVT.